Described below is a single T cell receptor beta chain sequence and its context. Its matching antigen is unknown. This CDR3 comprises 14 residues. V lost 5 bases, J lost 7 bases, and 15 bases lay in between. Per the germline V gene, CDR1 is MDHEN and CDR2 is SYDVKM. The entry originates in a study of shared clonotypes between healthy human individuals. General observations from the study: Sampling included only blood; tissue repertoires likely differ.

Across several immunoSEQ plates, the genomic DNA of each subset was split evenly. Sequencing used immunoSEQ multiplex PCR; TCRdb keeps in-frame clones, though not all of them. Of about 2.2 million clones listed, 85% to 95% were seen once; the top ten hold under 2%. Naive CD8 isolation took CD45RO-negative cells positively selected for CCR7 and excluded terminally differentiated effector memory CD45RA+ cells. Every donor was a Caucasian adult from Nashville, Tennessee. The receptor was derived from a man aged 18 to 35 in good health. Some clones in this sample may be carry-over from other donors' samples. The sample taken for sequencing was naive CD8+ T cells from PBMCs. This chain uses TRBV28 with TRBJ2-1; D is unresolved. CDR3 amino acids: CASSQTSVGNEQFF. CDR3 DNA: TGTGCCAGCAGTCAGACCTCGGTGGGGAATGAGCAGTTCTTC.